These 8 T cell receptor beta chains share one sample of origin, sequenced in a study of graft-versus-host responses after intestinal transplantation. Their recognized antigens are unknown. The data were produced by immunoSEQ multiplex PCR, yet TCRdb's version contains in-frame clones alone and is incomplete. The sample yields 80,000 to 95,000 clones, roughly 91% seen once. The starting material was unstimulated CD8+ T cells sorted from spleen or lymph node cells, obtained before intestinal transplant. The receptors shown here come from a human donor who received an intestinal transplant.

The chain links TRBV6-1 to TRBJ1-2; the match to TRBD1 covers 7 bases. The V and J ends lost 4 bases and 8 bases, in that order; junction bases with no gene match: 4. The CDR3 runs 12 residues. The germline V gene has CDR1 MNHNS and CDR2 SASEGT. The CDR3 nucleotides read TGTGCCAGCAGTGCTGACAGGGTCGGCTACACCTTC. Encoded protein: CASSADRVGYTF.

Written as DNA, the CDR3 is TGTGCCAGCAGCGGCGGACAGAGGACGAACACTGAAGCTTTCTTT. It translates to CASSGGQRTNTEAFF. The chain employs TRBV7-9 and TRBJ1-1, with D possibly TRBD1 on 6 matching bases. The V end lost 5 bases, the J end lost 1 base, and 14 bases lay between the germline ends. This CDR3 region has 15 residues. Germline V gives CDR1 SEHNR, CDR2 FQNEAQ (reference sequence).

The chain recombines TRBV2 with TRBJ2-6; the match to TRBD1 covers 7 bases. The CDR3 is 14 residues long. CDR1 is SNHLY and CDR2 is FYNNEI in the germline V gene. V shed 7 bases, J shed 10 bases, and the junction held 10 bases outside the gene matches. The CDR3 is CASTRPPGQNVLTF. In DNA form, the CDR3 reads TGTGCCAGCACCAGACCCCCGGGACAGAACGTCCTGACTTTC. Full variable domain (rest looked up from reference TRBV2 and TRBJ2-6): EPEVTQTPSHQVTQMGQEVILRCVPISNHLYFYWYRQILGQKVEFLVSFYNNEISEKSEIFDDQFSVERPDGSNFTLKIRSTKLEDSAMYFCASTRPPGQNVLTFGAGSRLTVL.

The chain links TRBV13 to TRBJ2-1; 10 bases line up with TRBD2. CDR1 and CDR2 (germline): PRHDT, FYEKMQ (reference sequence). The CDR3 spans 18 residues. Trimming took 1 base from V and 7 from J; bases not matched to a gene: 13. The CDR3 DNA reads as TGTGCCAGCAGCTTAGTTCCAGCGGGGGGGAGGGGACCTAATGAGCAGTTCTTC. This gives the protein CASSLVPAGGRGPNEQFF. The full variable domain, completed using reference TRBV13 and TRBJ2-1, is AAGVIQSPRHLIKEKRETATLKCYPIPRHDTVYWYQQGPGQDPQFLISFYEKMQSDKGSIPDRFSAQQFSDYHSELNMSSLELGDSALYFCASSLVPAGGRGPNEQFFGPGTRLTVL.

This chain joins TRBV4-3 and TRBJ2-1; D might be TRBD1 (6 bases). The germline gives CDR1 LGHNA, CDR2 YSLEER. The CDR3 has 17 amino acids. The ends were cut back, 0 bases at V and 6 bases at J, with 18 bases in the middle. CDR3 protein: CASSQDRARGLFNEQFF. CDR3 bases: TGCGCCAGCAGCCAAGATAGGGCCAGGGGTCTGTTCAATGAGCAGTTCTTC.

The chain carries TRBV7-6 and TRBJ2-1; D gene unclear. This CDR3 has 16 amino acids. Deletions cut 5 bases from V and 1 base from J, with 15 bases between. Germline CDR1 SGHVS, CDR2 FNYEAQ. The CDR3 spells CASSPDFSSSYNEQFF. The CDR3 DNA is TGTGCCAGCAGCCCTGACTTTAGTAGTTCCTACAATGAGCAGTTCTTC.

This clone was counted a few times. The CDR3 reads CASMGPEAFF. The CDR3 DNA reads as TGTGCCTCCATGGGGCCTGAAGCTTTCTTT. The rearrangement joins TRBV6-5 to TRBJ1-1; weak D call: TRBD1 (5 bases). V gave up 11 bases and J gave up 6 bases, with 10 bases separating them. Germline-derived CDR1 and CDR2 are MNHEY and SVGAGI. This CDR3 comprises 10 residues.

With regard to this clone: One junction end disagrees with the germline gene, perhaps due to a read error. The rearrangement uses TRBV29-1 and TRBJ2-5; D is unresolved. Germline V CDR1 and CDR2: SQVTM, ANQGSEA. CDR3 length equals 13 residues. The CDR3 loop reads CSVEDYGEESQYF. For the CDR3, the DNA is TGCAGCGTTGAAGATTACGGAGAAGAGTCCCAGTACTTC.